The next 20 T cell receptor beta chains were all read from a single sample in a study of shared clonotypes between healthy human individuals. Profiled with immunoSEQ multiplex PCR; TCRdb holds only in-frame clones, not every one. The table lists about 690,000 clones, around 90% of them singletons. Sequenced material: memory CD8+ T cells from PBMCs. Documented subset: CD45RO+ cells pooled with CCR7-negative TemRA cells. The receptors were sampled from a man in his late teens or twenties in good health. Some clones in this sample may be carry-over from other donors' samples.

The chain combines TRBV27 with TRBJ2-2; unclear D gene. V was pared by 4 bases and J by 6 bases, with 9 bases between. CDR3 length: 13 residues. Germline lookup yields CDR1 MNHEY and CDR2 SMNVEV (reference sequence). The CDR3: CASSSRNSGELFF. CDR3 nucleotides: TGTGCCAGCAGTTCCCGGAATTCCGGGGAGCTGTTTTTT.

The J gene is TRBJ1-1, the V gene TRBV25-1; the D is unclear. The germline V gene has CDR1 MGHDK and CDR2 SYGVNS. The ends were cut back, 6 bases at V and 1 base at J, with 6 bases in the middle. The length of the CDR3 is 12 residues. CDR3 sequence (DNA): TGTGCCAGCAGGCGGAAGAACACTGAAGCTTTCTTT. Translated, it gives CASRRKNTEAFF. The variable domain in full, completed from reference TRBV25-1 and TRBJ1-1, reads EADIYQTPRYLVIGTGKKITLECSQTMGHDKMYWYQQDPGMELHLIHYSYGVNSTEKGDLSSESTVSRIRTEHFPLTLESARPSHTSQYLCASRRKNTEAFFGQGTRLTVV.

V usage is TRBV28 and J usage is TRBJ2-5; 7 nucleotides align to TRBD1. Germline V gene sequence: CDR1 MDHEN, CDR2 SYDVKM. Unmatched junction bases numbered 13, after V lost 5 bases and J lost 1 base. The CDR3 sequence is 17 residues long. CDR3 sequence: CASSPPLRQGSQETQYF. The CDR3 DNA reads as TGTGCCAGCAGTCCTCCACTCCGACAGGGTTCCCAAGAGACCCAGTACTTC.

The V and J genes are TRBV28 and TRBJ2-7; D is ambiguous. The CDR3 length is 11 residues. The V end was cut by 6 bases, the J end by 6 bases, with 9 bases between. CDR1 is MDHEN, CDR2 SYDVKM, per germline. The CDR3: CASRRAPEQYF. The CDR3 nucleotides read TGTGCCAGCAGGCGTGCCCCCGAGCAGTACTTC.

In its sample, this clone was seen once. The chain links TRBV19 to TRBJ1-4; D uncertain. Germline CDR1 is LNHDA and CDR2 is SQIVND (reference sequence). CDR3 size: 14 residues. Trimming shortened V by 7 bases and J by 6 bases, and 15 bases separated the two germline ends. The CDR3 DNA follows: TGTGCCAGTACCTCACCGTTTGGGGATGAAAAACTGTTTTTT. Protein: CASTSPFGDEKLFF. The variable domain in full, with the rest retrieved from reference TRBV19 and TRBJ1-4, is DGGITQSPKYLFRKEGQNVTLSCEQNLNHDAMYWYRQDPGQGLRLIYYSQIVNDFQKGDIAEGYSVSREKKESFPLTVTSAQKNPTAFYLCASTSPFGDEKLFFGSGTQLSVL.

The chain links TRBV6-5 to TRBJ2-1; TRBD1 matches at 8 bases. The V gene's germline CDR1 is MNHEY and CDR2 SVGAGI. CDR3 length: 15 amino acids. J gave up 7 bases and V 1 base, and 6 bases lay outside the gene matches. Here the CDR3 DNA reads TGTGCCAGCAGTTACTTATCGGACAGGGAGAATGAGCAGTTCTTC. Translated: CASSYLSDRENEQFF.

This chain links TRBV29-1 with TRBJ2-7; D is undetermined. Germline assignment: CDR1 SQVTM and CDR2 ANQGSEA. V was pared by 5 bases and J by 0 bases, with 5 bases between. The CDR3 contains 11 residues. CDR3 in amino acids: CSVLLSYEQYF. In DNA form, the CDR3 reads TGCAGCGTTCTCCTCTCCTACGAGCAGTACTTC.

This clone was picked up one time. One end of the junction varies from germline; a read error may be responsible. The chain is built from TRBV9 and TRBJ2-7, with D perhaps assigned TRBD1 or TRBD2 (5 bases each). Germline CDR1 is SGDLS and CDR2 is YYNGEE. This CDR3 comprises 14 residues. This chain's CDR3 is CASSVGDGTYGQYF. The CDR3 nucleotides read TGTGCCAGCAGCGTAGGGGACGGCACCTACGGGCAGTACTTC.

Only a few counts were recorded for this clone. CDR3 in DNA: TGCGCCAGCAGCTTTGCACGGGGGATGAACACTGAAGCTTTCTTT. This encodes CASSFARGMNTEAFF. The V gene is TRBV5-1, the J gene TRBJ1-1; tentatively, D is TRBD1 (5 bases). V was clipped by 2 bases and J by 0 bases, with 11 bases between them. CDR3 size: 15 residues. In germline, CDR1 is SGHRS, CDR2 YFSETQ.

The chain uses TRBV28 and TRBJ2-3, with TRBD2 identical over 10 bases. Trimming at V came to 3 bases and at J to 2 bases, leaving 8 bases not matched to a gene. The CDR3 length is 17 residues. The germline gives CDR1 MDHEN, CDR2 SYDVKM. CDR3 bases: TGTGCCAGCAGTTTGGGAATAGCGGGAGGCCTCACAGATACGCAGTATTTT. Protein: CASSLGIAGGLTDTQYF. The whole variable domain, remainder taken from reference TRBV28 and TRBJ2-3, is DVKVTQSSRYLVKRTGEKVFLECVQDMDHENMFWYRQDPGLGLRLIYFSYDVKMKEKGDIPEGYSVSREKKERFSLILESASTNQTSMYLCASSLGIAGGLTDTQYFGPGTRLTVL.

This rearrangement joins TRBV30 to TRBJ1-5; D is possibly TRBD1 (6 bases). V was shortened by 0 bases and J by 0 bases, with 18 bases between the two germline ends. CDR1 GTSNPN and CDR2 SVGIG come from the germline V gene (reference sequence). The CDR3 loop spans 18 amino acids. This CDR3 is CAWSVAARTGHSNQPQHF. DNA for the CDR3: TGTGCCTGGAGTGTCGCAGCCCGCACGGGACATAGCAATCAGCCCCAGCATTTT.

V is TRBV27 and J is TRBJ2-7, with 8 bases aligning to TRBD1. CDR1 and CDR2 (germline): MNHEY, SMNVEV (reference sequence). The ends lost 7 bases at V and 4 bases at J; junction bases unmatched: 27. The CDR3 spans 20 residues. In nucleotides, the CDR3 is TGTGCCAGCAATCTCATTGGGACAGGAGCTTGGGCTAGCTTTGAGTACGAGCAGTACTTC. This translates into CASNLIGTGAWASFEYEQYF.

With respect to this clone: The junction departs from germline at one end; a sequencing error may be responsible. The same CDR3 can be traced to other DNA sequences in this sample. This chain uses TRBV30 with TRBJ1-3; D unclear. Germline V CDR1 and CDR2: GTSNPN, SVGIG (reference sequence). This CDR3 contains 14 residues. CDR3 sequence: CAWTQAPAGNTIYF. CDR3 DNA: TGTGCCTGGACCCAGGCCCCCGCTGGAAACACTATATATTTT.

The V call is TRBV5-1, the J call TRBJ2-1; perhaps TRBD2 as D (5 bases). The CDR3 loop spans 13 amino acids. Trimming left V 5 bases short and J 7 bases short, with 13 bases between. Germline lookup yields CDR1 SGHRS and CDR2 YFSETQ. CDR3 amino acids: CASRLAPRNEQFF. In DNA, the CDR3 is TGCGCCAGCAGGCTAGCCCCACGGAATGAGCAGTTCTTC.

This CDR3 reads CASSEAGAGSYEQYF. The CDR3 bases are TGTGCCAGCAGCGAAGCAGGGGCCGGTTCCTACGAGCAGTACTTC. The chain has TRBV9 and TRBJ2-7; possible D gene TRBD1, 6 bases. The V end was cut by 3 bases, the J end by 1 base, with 14 bases between. The CDR3 extends over 15 amino acids. Germline V gene sequence: CDR1 SGDLS, CDR2 YYNGEE.

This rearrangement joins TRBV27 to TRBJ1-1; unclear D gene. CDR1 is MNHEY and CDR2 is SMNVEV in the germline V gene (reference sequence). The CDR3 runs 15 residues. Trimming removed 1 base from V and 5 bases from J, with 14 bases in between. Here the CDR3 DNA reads TGTGCCAGCAGTTTATTGGAGGGAGGGAGAACTGAAGCTTTCTTT. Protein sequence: CASSLLEGGRTEAFF.

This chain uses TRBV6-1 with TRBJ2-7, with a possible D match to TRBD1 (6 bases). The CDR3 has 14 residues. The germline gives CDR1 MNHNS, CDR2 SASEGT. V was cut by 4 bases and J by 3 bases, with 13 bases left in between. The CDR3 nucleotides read TGTGCCAGCAGTGCTAGGGACACACGCTACGAGCAGTACTTC. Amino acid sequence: CASSARDTRYEQYF.

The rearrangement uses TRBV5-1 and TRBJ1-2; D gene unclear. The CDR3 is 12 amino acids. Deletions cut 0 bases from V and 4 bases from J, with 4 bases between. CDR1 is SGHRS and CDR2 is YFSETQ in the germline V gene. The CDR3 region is CASSLDPYGYTF. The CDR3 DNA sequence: TGCGCCAGCAGCTTGGATCCCTATGGCTACACCTTC.

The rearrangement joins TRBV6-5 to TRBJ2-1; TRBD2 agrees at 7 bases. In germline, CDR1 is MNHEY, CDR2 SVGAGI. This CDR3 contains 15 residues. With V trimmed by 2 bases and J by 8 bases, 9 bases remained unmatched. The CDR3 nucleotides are TGTGCCAGCAGTTACAGTGACTCGCGGGAGCATGAGCAGTTCTTC. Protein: CASSYSDSREHEQFF.

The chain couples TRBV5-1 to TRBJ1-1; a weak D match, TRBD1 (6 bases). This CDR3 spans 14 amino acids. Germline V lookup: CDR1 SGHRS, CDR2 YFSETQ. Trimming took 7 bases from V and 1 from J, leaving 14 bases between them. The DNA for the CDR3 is TGCGCCAGCTTCGCCGGGGGGCGGAACACTGAAGCTTTCTTT. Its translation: CASFAGGRNTEAFF.